The clone carrying this TCR beta chain has a handful of counts. Its antigen is not known. The data belong to a study of PD-1 blockade in classical Hodgkin lymphoma. Study information: Administration of nivolumab to patients was at 3 mg/kg intravenously every 2 weeks. Points from the study as a whole: The CD4+ diversity rise by C4D1 was clearest in complete responders.

The table came from immunoSEQ multiplex PCR; TCRdb's copy has only in-frame clones and leaves some out. The sample records about 46,000 clones, 73% being singletons. All patients relapsed after autologous stem cell transplantation, and brentuximab vedotin exposure varied. Best response was recorded as complete response, partial response or progressive disease. This CDR3 spans 15 amino acids. The V segment lost 1 base and the J segment 5 bases; nucleotides outside the gene matches: 5. The germline V gene has CDR1 SGHAT and CDR2 FQNNGV. The clonotype comes from a human donor with classical Hodgkin lymphoma. Here the sequenced sample was peripheral blood mononuclear cells (PBMCs), taken at baseline. The J gene is TRBJ2-7, the V gene TRBV11-2; 10 positions match TRBD1. The CDR3 protein is CASSLVFGQGDEQYF. The CDR3 bases are TGTGCCAGCAGCTTAGTTTTCGGACAGGGGGACGAGCAGTACTTC.